These 32 T cell receptor beta chains originate from one sample sequenced in a study of blood T cell repertoires in COVID-19. Profiled with immunoSEQ multiplex PCR; TCRdb holds only in-frame clones, not every one. The data contain around 300,000 clones, around nine tenths of them seen just once; the ten biggest clones take up 1%. The sequenced sample was peripheral blood. The receptors stem from a man aged 45 to 65 with active or convalescent COVID-19.

The gene calls are TRBV27 and TRBJ2-4, with TRBD2 matching over 8 bases. This CDR3 has 15 residues. The germline gives CDR1 MNHEY, CDR2 SMNVEV (reference sequence). The trim removed 5 bases at V and 0 bases at J, leaving 3 bases unmatched. The CDR3 nucleotides are TGTGCCAGCAGTCGGGGGGGAATAGCCAAAAACATTCAGTACTTC. This codes for CASSRGGIAKNIQYF.

The chain uses TRBV7-3 and TRBJ1-6, with a possible D match to TRBD1 (6 bases). V was cut by 1 base and J by 7 bases, with 11 bases left in between. The CDR3 is 15 amino acids. Germline V gene lookup returns CDR1 SGHTA and CDR2 FQGTGA. CDR3: CASSLSAGTNSPLHF. CDR3 DNA: TGTGCCAGCAGCTTAAGTGCCGGGACAAATTCACCCCTCCACTTT.

The chain is built from TRBV19 and TRBJ2-7, with 12 bases matching TRBD2. The trim removed 5 bases at V and 2 bases at J, leaving 4 bases unmatched. The CDR3 totals 15 residues. CDR1 LNHDA and CDR2 SQIVND come from the germline V gene (reference sequence). CDR3 amino acids: CASSPLAGGAYEQYF. The CDR3 nucleotides are TGTGCCAGTAGTCCTCTAGCGGGAGGGGCCTACGAGCAGTACTTC.

This clone has only one observation. The rearrangement joins TRBV5-1 to TRBJ2-2; TRBD2 is a possible D gene (5 bases). The CDR3 is made up of 15 amino acids. Germline CDR1 and CDR2: SGHRS and YFSETQ. Trimming took 4 bases from V and 4 from J, leaving 14 bases between them. The CDR3 DNA follows: TGCGCCAGCAGCCTAACAACGGCGGGCACCGGGGAGCTGTTTTTT. Its translation is CASSLTTAGTGELFF.

This clone was observed once. V usage is TRBV30 and J usage is TRBJ1-2, with TRBD1 matching 7 bases. V was pared by 2 bases and J by 8 bases, with 8 bases of the junction left unmatched. CDR1 GTSNPN and CDR2 SVGIG come from the germline V gene (reference sequence). This CDR3 spans 13 amino acids. CDR3 in DNA: TGTGCCTGGAGTTCGACAGGGACTCGCGGCTACACCTTC. It codes for CAWSSTGTRGYTF.

This chain joins TRBV2 and TRBJ2-2; the match to TRBD1 covers 9 bases. V shed 7 bases, J shed 4 bases, and the junction held 4 bases outside the gene matches. This CDR3 has 14 residues. Germline loops: CDR1 SNHLY, CDR2 FYNNEI. The CDR3 coding sequence is TGTGCCAGCACAGGACAGGGGTTCACCGGGGAGCTGTTTTTT. This translates into CASTGQGFTGELFF.

V usage is TRBV4-2 and J usage is TRBJ1-1; D gene unclear. The CDR3 covers 15 residues. V was pared by 1 base and J by 0 bases, with 9 bases between. Germline values: CDR1 LGHNA, CDR2 YNFKEQ. The CDR3 DNA is TGTGCCAGCAGCCAAGTGCCGGGGTTGAACACTGAAGCTTTCTTT. It codes for CASSQVPGLNTEAFF.

The gene calls are TRBV28 and TRBJ1-5, with 8 bases identical to TRBD1. The CDR3 length is 15 residues. The trim removed 5 bases at V and 5 bases at J, leaving 8 bases unmatched. Germline lookup yields CDR1 MDHEN and CDR2 SYDVKM. The CDR3 nucleotides are TGTGCCAGCAGTCTTGAGACAGGGGATCATCAGCCCCAGCATTTT. As protein: CASSLETGDHQPQHF.

V usage is TRBV2 and J usage is TRBJ2-7; 13 positions match TRBD2. Germline V lookup: CDR1 SNHLY, CDR2 FYNNEI. The junction had 5 bases not matched to a gene; V was cut back by 5 bases and J by 1 base. CDR3 size: 16 residues. The DNA of the CDR3 is TGTGCCAGCAGTCCCTGGGGACTAGCGGGGTCCTACGAGCAGTACTTC. Translated, it gives CASSPWGLAGSYEQYF.

This chain connects TRBV19 to TRBJ2-3; TRBD2 matches 8 bases. There are 16 residues in the CDR3. V trimming: 2 bases; J trimming: 3 bases; junction bases outside the gene matches: 7. The germline CDR1 and CDR2 sequences are LNHDA and SQIVND (reference sequence). This CDR3 is CASSIIGRAETDTQYF. In nucleotides, the CDR3 is TGTGCCAGTAGTATAATCGGGAGGGCCGAAACAGATACGCAGTATTTT.

CDR3 nucleotide sequence: TGTGCCAGCAGAACGGACGGGGGCTACGAGCAGTACTTC. Translation gives CASRTDGGYEQYF. This chain joins TRBV2 and TRBJ2-7, with D possibly TRBD2 on 6 matching bases. The CDR3 extends over 13 amino acids. Trimming took 6 bases from V and 3 from J, leaving 12 bases between them. Germline V lookup: CDR1 SNHLY, CDR2 FYNNEI.

CDR3 region: CASRLKGGGYTF. CDR3 bases: TGTGCCAGCAGGCTTAAAGGGGGTGGCTACACCTTC. The chain carries TRBV28 and TRBJ1-2, with D maybe TRBD1 (6 bases). V lost 6 bases and J lost 7, with 12 bases in between. The germline gives CDR1 MDHEN, CDR2 SYDVKM. The CDR3 loop spans 12 amino acids.

The chain uses TRBV5-1 and TRBJ1-1; maybe TRBD1 (5 bases). The CDR3 extends over 14 amino acids. Trimming left V 0 bases short and J 3 bases short, with 9 bases between. Per the germline V gene, CDR1 is SGHRS and CDR2 is YFSETQ. The CDR3 protein is CASSLASRDTEAFF. Here the CDR3 DNA reads TGCGCCAGCAGCTTGGCGTCCAGGGACACTGAAGCTTTCTTT.

The chain combines TRBV30 with TRBJ1-5, with a weak D call TRBD1 (5 bases). This CDR3 comprises 14 residues. Germline CDR1 is GTSNPN and CDR2 is SVGIG (reference sequence). Trimming removed 2 bases from V and 3 bases from J, with 11 bases in between. The CDR3 DNA sequence: TGTGCCTGGAGTCCCGGGGGAGCCAATCAGCCCCAGCATTTT. Its translation is CAWSPGGANQPQHF.

V usage is TRBV6-1 and J usage is TRBJ1-5, with 10 bases identical to TRBD1. The CDR3 is 17 amino acids. Per the germline V gene, CDR1 is MNHNS and CDR2 is SASEGT. Trimming removed 5 bases from V and 5 bases from J; junction bases left unmatched: 12. CDR3 coding DNA: TGTGCCAGCAGTAAAGACAGGACAGGGGGAAGTCATCAGCCCCAGCATTTT. Amino acids: CASSKDRTGGSHQPQHF.

The chain combines TRBV9 with TRBJ1-2, with 9 bases lining up with TRBD1. The ends lost 4 bases at V and 2 bases at J; junction bases unmatched: 18. The CDR3 length is 19 residues. CDR1 is SGDLS and CDR2 is YYNGEE in the germline V gene. This chain's CDR3 is CASSPSGGGQGNLNYGYTF. Here the CDR3 DNA reads TGTGCCAGCAGCCCATCGGGGGGGGGACAGGGTAATTTAAACTATGGCTACACCTTC.

This chain connects TRBV30 to TRBJ2-5; D is possibly TRBD1 (6 bases). Germline CDR1 and CDR2: GTSNPN and SVGIG (reference sequence). CDR3 size: 10 residues. The V gene lost 2 bases and the J gene lost 11 bases, with 9 bases spanning the gap. The CDR3 reads CAWSTGYQYF. CDR3 coding DNA: TGTGCCTGGAGTACAGGGTATCAGTACTTC.

V and J are TRBV2 and TRBJ1-5, with TRBD1 matching 7 bases. V lost 7 bases, J lost 0 bases, and 0 bases stayed unmatched. The CDR3 is 13 residues long. CDR1 is SNHLY, CDR2 FYNNEI, per germline. Written as DNA, the CDR3 is TGTGCCAGCAACAGGGGTAGCAATCAGCCCCAGCATTTT. This codes for CASNRGSNQPQHF. Combining the CDR3 with reference TRBV2 and TRBJ1-5 gives the whole variable domain EPEVTQTPSHQVTQMGQEVILRCVPISNHLYFYWYRQILGQKVEFLVSFYNNEISEKSEIFDDQFSVERPDGSNFTLKIRSTKLEDSAMYFCASNRGSNQPQHFGDGTRLSIL.

This chain connects TRBV5-1 to TRBJ2-2; TRBD1 agrees at 9 bases. Trimming removed 4 bases from V and 8 bases from J; junction bases left unmatched: 12. The CDR3 sequence is 16 residues long. Per germline, CDR1 SGHRS and CDR2 YFSETQ. The CDR3 region has the DNA TGCGCCAGCAGCCCGACAGGGGGTCCATCCCTGGGGGAGCTGTTTTTT. Residues: CASSPTGGPSLGELFF.

The chain joins TRBV5-4 to TRBJ1-6; D not certain. Trimming removed 0 bases from V and 6 bases from J, with 7 bases in between. Germline loops: CDR1 SGHNT, CDR2 YYREEE (reference sequence). The CDR3 extends over 14 amino acids. The CDR3 sequence is CASSLVGSNSPLHF. CDR3 coding DNA: TGTGCCAGCAGCTTGGTGGGCAGTAATTCACCCCTCCACTTT.

V is TRBV7-2 and J is TRBJ2-7; weak D call: TRBD1 (6 bases). Deletions cut 5 bases from V and 2 bases from J, with 7 bases between. Germline V gene sequence: CDR1 SGHTA, CDR2 FQGNSA. This CDR3 has 12 amino acids. CDR3 nucleotides: TGTGCCAGCAGCGGACAGACCTACGAGCAGTACTTC. Amino acid sequence: CASSGQTYEQYF.

The chain joins TRBV18 to TRBJ2-7; 7 bases match TRBD2. This CDR3 has 15 amino acids. J lost 3 bases, V lost 1 base, and 6 bases had no gene match. Germline V gene data show CDR1 as KGHSH and CDR2 as LQKENI. In nucleotides, the CDR3 is TGTGCCAGCTCACCACGGGCTAGCGGAAACTACGAGCAGTACTTC. Encoded protein: CASSPRASGNYEQYF.

J is TRBJ2-1 and V is TRBV27; TRBD2 aligns across 8 bases. Trimming removed 5 bases from V and 1 base from J; junction bases left unmatched: 10. Germline assignment: CDR1 MNHEY and CDR2 SMNVEV (reference sequence). This CDR3 is built from 17 residues. The CDR3 DNA is TGTGCCAGCAGTCCGGACGAAGCGGGAGTTTCCTACAATGAGCAGTTCTTC. Its protein is CASSPDEAGVSYNEQFF.

This clone was detected a few times. V and J are TRBV2 and TRBJ1-2, with D possibly matching TRBD1 (6 bases). Per germline, CDR1 SNHLY and CDR2 FYNNEI. V lost 8 bases, J lost 4 bases, and 14 bases lay in between. This CDR3 spans 13 amino acids. CDR3 region: CASGQTYLYGYTF. The DNA for the CDR3 is TGTGCCAGCGGACAGACGTACCTCTATGGCTACACCTTC. Combining the CDR3 with reference TRBV2 and TRBJ1-2 gives the whole variable domain EPEVTQTPSHQVTQMGQEVILRCVPISNHLYFYWYRQILGQKVEFLVSFYNNEISEKSEIFDDQFSVERPDGSNFTLKIRSTKLEDSAMYFCASGQTYLYGYTFGSGTRLTVV.

The chain combines TRBV3-1 (or the pseudogene TRBV3-2) with TRBJ2-1; D may be TRBD1 (5 bases). CDR3 length: 16 amino acids. Germline V gene lookup returns CDR1 LGHDT and CDR2 YNNKEL (reference sequence). Trimming pared 1 base from V and 2 bases from J, leaving 12 bases between. CDR3 in DNA: TGTGCCAGCAGCCAAGTGGGCAGGGCGGCCTACAATGAGCAGTTCTTC. This encodes CASSQVGRAAYNEQFF.

The chain is built from TRBV19 and TRBJ1-5; D remains unclear. V shed 5 bases and J shed 4 bases, with 15 bases lying between them. Germline CDR1 reads LNHDA; CDR2 reads SQIVND (reference sequence). The CDR3 runs to 15 residues. The CDR3 DNA is TGTGCCAGTAGTGAACCAGGTCGGTGGAATCAGCCCCAGCATTTT. Its protein is CASSEPGRWNQPQHF.

The chain employs TRBV10-1 and TRBJ1-5; maybe TRBD1 (5 bases). The CDR3 loop spans 13 amino acids. The V and J ends lost 8 bases and 4 bases respectively, with 12 bases between them. Germline-derived CDR1 and CDR2 are WNHNN and SYGVQD (reference sequence). In DNA form, the CDR3 reads TGCGCCAGCGGAGGGGCGGGTAATCAGCCCCAGCATTTT. Translated: CASGGAGNQPQHF.

This chain connects TRBV28 to TRBJ2-3; D is perhaps TRBD1 (5 bases). Trimming left V 6 bases short and J 3 bases short, with 10 bases between. The CDR3 totals 13 residues. The germline CDR1 and CDR2 sequences are MDHEN and SYDVKM. The CDR3 DNA follows: TGTGCCAGCAGCCCCCAGGGAACAGATACGCAGTATTTT. As protein: CASSPQGTDTQYF.

This clone came up once. This chain joins TRBV6-5 and TRBJ1-5; TRBD1 might be the D (6 bases). CDR3 length: 13 amino acids. Germline values: CDR1 MNHEY, CDR2 SVGAGI. V lost 6 bases and J lost 7, with 13 bases in between. The CDR3 DNA is TGTGCCAGCAGCCAGGGGCGGGGGCAGCCCCAGCATTTT. Its translation is CASSQGRGQPQHF.

This clone has a single count. The chain employs TRBV19 and TRBJ1-2; D is undetermined. V was shortened by 2 bases and J by 3 bases, with 10 bases between the two germline ends. This CDR3 has 14 residues. CDR1 LNHDA and CDR2 SQIVND come from the germline V gene (reference sequence). CDR3 in DNA: TGTGCCAGTAGTATACAGGTCTTTGACTATGGCTACACCTTC. Translating gives CASSIQVFDYGYTF.

J is TRBJ1-1 and V is TRBV5-4; D is ambiguous. In germline, CDR1 is SGHNT, CDR2 YYREEE (reference sequence). The CDR3 contains 14 residues. The V and J ends lost 0 bases and 1 base respectively, with 7 bases between them. Here the CDR3 reads CASSLVPGNTEAFF. The CDR3 nucleotides are TGTGCCAGCAGCTTGGTACCAGGGAACACTGAAGCTTTCTTT.

This clone was counted a few times. V gene TRBV29-1 combines with J gene TRBJ2-7; 9 bases are a match to TRBD1. The CDR3 has 18 residues. The trim removed 4 bases at V and 3 bases at J, leaving 19 bases unmatched. Germline V gives CDR1 SQVTM, CDR2 ANQGSEA. CDR3 residues: CSVAEGTGTGTSSYEQYF. In nucleotides, the CDR3 is TGCAGCGTTGCCGAAGGAACCGGGACAGGGACCTCTAGCTACGAGCAGTACTTC.